A selection of T cell receptor beta chains follows, all from one sample in a study of cytomegalovirus exposure and HLA in healthy donors. TCRdb's table, derived via immunoSEQ multiplex PCR, lists solely in-frame clones and lacks some. The sample lists roughly 80,000 clones; roughly 94% were seen once. The sequencing input was PBMCs. All receptors derive from a woman younger than 35 in good health and CMV-seropositive. CDR3s include the opening cysteine and the closing phenylalanine or tryptophan. Each record gives: clone size, D gene, J gene, V gene, CDR3 DNA, CDR3 protein. The D gene is left open where the match is weak. For some rows the clone size is stated as once, few or many, or as a class when expanded; others skip it.

size: .; D: TRBD1; J: TRBJ1-1; V: TRBV28; DNA: TGTGCCAGCAGTCCCCCTGGACAGGGTGGCACTGAAGCTTTCTTT; CDR3: CASSPPGQGGTEAFF
size: .; D: .; J: TRBJ2-1; V: TRBV7-2; DNA: TGTGCCAGCAGCAGCGGGTTTTACAATGAGCAGTTCTTC; CDR3: CASSSGFYNEQFF
size: .; D: .; J: TRBJ1-2; V: TRBV6-7; DNA: TGTGCCAGCAGTTACACGACCGACAGCTATGGGATCTATGGCTACACCTTC; CDR3: CASSYTTDSYGIYGYTF
size: .; D: .; J: TRBJ1-1; V: TRBV19; DNA: TGTGCCAGTAGGACAGGCTCGGGGGCTTTCTTT; CDR3: CASRTGSGAFF
size: .; D: .; J: TRBJ2-2; V: TRBV4-3; DNA: TGCGCCAGCAGCCGAACCGCAGGGACCGGGGAGCTGTTTTTT; CDR3: CASSRTAGTGELFF
size: .; D: .; J: TRBJ2-2; V: TRBV11-2; DNA: TGTGCCAGCAGCTTCCTTAGCGGAACGAACACCGGGGAGCTGTTTTTT; CDR3: CASSFLSGTNTGELFF
size: .; D: .; J: TRBJ1-1; V: TRBV5-6; DNA: TGTGCCAGCAGCTTGGAACTCCTTGAAGCTTTCTTT; CDR3: CASSLELLEAFF
size: .; D: TRBD2; J: TRBJ2-3; V: TRBV5-1; DNA: TGCGCCAGCAGCTTGGCCGGGCGGGGGGAAACAGATACGCAGTATTTT; CDR3: CASSLAGRGETDTQYF
size: .; D: TRBD1; J: TRBJ2-7; V: TRBV6-1; DNA: TGTGCCAGCAGTTACAGGGGGGCGCAGTACTTC; CDR3: CASSYRGAQYF
size: .; D: TRBD1; J: TRBJ2-7; V: TRBV4-1; DNA: TGCGCCAGCAGCCAACTGACAGGGGCCGCCTCCTACGAGCAGTACTTC; CDR3: CASSQLTGAASYEQYF
size: once; D: .; J: TRBJ1-1; V: TRBV5-4; DNA: TGTGCCAGCAGCCTCGACAGTGAAGCTTTCTTT; CDR3: CASSLDSEAFF
size: .; D: TRBD2; J: TRBJ2-7; V: TRBV5-4; DNA: TGTGCCAGCAGCGCCCAGAATAGCGGGAACTACGAGCAGTACTTC; CDR3: CASSAQNSGNYEQYF
size: .; D: TRBD1; J: TRBJ1-2; V: TRBV6-1; DNA: TGTGCCAGCAGCTTTTCCGCTGACAGGGACTATGGCTACACCTTC; CDR3: CASSFSADRDYGYTF
size: .; D: TRBD2; J: TRBJ2-3; V: TRBV28; DNA: TGTGCCAGCAGTTCGCGGACTAGCGGAGATACGCAGTATTTT; CDR3: CASSSRTSGDTQYF
size: .; D: .; J: TRBJ2-1; V: TRBV5-4; DNA: TGTGCCAGCAGCTTAGGGGGATACAATGAGCAGTTCTTC; CDR3: CASSLGGYNEQFF
size: .; D: TRBD1; J: TRBJ2-7; V: TRBV11-3; DNA: TGTGCCAGCAGCACGATGAGGACAGGGCCCTACGAGCAGTACTTC; CDR3: CASSTMRTGPYEQYF
size: once; D: TRBD1; J: TRBJ1-6; V: TRBV28; DNA: TGTGCCAGCAGTTTGGGGACAGGGGCAAACTCACCCCTCCACTTT; CDR3: CASSLGTGANSPLHF
size: .; D: .; J: TRBJ1-2; V: TRBV28; DNA: TGTGCCAGCAGTTTATCAGAGGGGGGGCAAAGCTACACCTTC; CDR3: CASSLSEGGQSYTF
size: once; D: .; J: TRBJ1-1; V: TRBV19; DNA: TGTGCCAGTAGTGCGGGACCGATGGGAACTGAAGCTTTCTTT; CDR3: CASSAGPMGTEAFF
size: .; D: .; J: TRBJ2-5; V: TRBV19; DNA: TGTGCCAGTACTTCCGGCGGGCTCGTAGAGACCCAGTACTTC; CDR3: CASTSGGLVETQYF
size: .; D: TRBD1; J: TRBJ1-1; V: TRBV7-3; DNA: TGTGCCAGCAGCTTACGGGGACAGGGGGCCGCTGAAGCTTTCTTT; CDR3: CASSLRGQGAAEAFF
size: .; D: TRBD1; J: TRBJ1-3; V: TRBV9; DNA: TGTGCCAGCAGCGAGACAGGGGAGGATGGAAACACCATATATTTT; CDR3: CASSETGEDGNTIYF
size: .; D: TRBD2; J: TRBJ2-7; V: TRBV7-8; DNA: TGTGCCAGCAGCTTAACTTTAAGTGGGGCGGGAGTCCCCTACGAGCAGTACTTC; CDR3: CASSLTLSGAGVPYEQYF
size: .; D: TRBD1; J: TRBJ1-4; V: TRBV7-3; DNA: TGTGCCAGCAGCATTACAGGGGGCCCTAATGAAAAACTGTTTTTT; CDR3: CASSITGGPNEKLFF
size: few; D: .; J: TRBJ2-1; V: TRBV11-3; DNA: TGTGCCAGCAGCTTTGCTAGCGCCTACAATGAGCAGTTCTTC; CDR3: CASSFASAYNEQFF
size: .; D: .; J: TRBJ2-1; V: TRBV6-4; DNA: TGTGCCAGCAGTGACTTTGGGGGGGCCCTGGTGAGGGAGCAGTTCTTC; CDR3: CASSDFGGALVREQFF
size: .; D: .; J: TRBJ1-4; V: TRBV5-1; DNA: TGCGCCAGCAGCTTCCAGGGCGATAATGAAAAACTGTTTTTT; CDR3: CASSFQGDNEKLFF
size: .; D: TRBD1; J: TRBJ2-3; V: TRBV7-3; DNA: TGTGCCAGCAGCGGACAGGGGAGCACAGATACGCAGTATTTT; CDR3: CASSGQGSTDTQYF
size: .; D: .; J: TRBJ2-2; V: TRBV7-9; DNA: TGTGCCAGCAGCCCGAGGTGGGGAGGTACCGGGGAGCTGTTTTTT; CDR3: CASSPRWGGTGELFF
size: .; D: TRBD1; J: TRBJ1-2; V: TRBV20-1; DNA: TGCTGGGGACAGGGGAATGGCTACACCTTC; CDR3: CWGQGNGYTF
size: .; D: .; J: TRBJ1-1; V: TRBV30; DNA: TGTGCCTCCCTCCGGGGGGGCCCAAACACTGAAGCTTTCTTT; CDR3: CASLRGGPNTEAFF
size: .; D: .; J: TRBJ1-1; V: TRBV5-1; DNA: TGCGCCAGCAGCCCGCGACAGGTGGGGACTGAAGCTTTCTTT; CDR3: CASSPRQVGTEAFF
size: .; D: .; J: TRBJ1-3; V: TRBV6-5; DNA: TGTGCCAGCACCCGACAGCCTGATTCTGGAAACACCATATATTTT; CDR3: CASTRQPDSGNTIYF
size: .; D: .; J: TRBJ2-1; V: TRBV15; DNA: TGTGCCACCAGCAGAGTTCGGGCTAGCGAAGGACGGTTCTTC; CDR3: CATSRVRASEGRFF
size: .; D: TRBD1; J: TRBJ1-3; V: TRBV4-3; DNA: TGCGCCAGCAGCCAAGATGTCCAGGGGGCCTCTGGAAACACCATATATTTT; CDR3: CASSQDVQGASGNTIYF
size: .; D: TRBD2; J: TRBJ2-3; V: TRBV27; DNA: TGTGCCAGCAGTTTAGAGGCACGCGGGAGGTTTCCCACAGATACGCAGTATTTT; CDR3: CASSLEARGRFPTDTQYF
size: .; D: TRBD2; J: TRBJ2-7; V: TRBV14; DNA: TGTGCCAGCAGCTTGGGGGGGTCTTACGAGCAGTACTTC; CDR3: CASSLGGSYEQYF
size: .; D: .; J: TRBJ2-7; V: TRBV5-4; DNA: TGTGCCAGCAGCCTGGAAGGGGAGGACAGGAGCTACGAGCAGTACTTC; CDR3: CASSLEGEDRSYEQYF
size: .; D: .; J: TRBJ2-1; V: TRBV5-5; DNA: TGTGCCACCCTCCGGGACACCAACAATGAGCAGTTCTTC; CDR3: CATLRDTNNEQFF
size: .; D: TRBD2; J: TRBJ2-1; V: TRBV19; DNA: TGTGCCAGTAGTAAGGCTAGCGGGAGGAGCTCCTACAATGAGCAGTTCTTC; CDR3: CASSKASGRSSYNEQFF
size: .; D: TRBD1; J: TRBJ2-7; V: TRBV27; DNA: TGTGCCAGCAGTATAGGGGACAGGGGGCTTTCCTACGAGCAGTACTTC; CDR3: CASSIGDRGLSYEQYF
size: .; D: .; J: TRBJ2-7; V: TRBV7-9; DNA: TGTGCCAGCAGCCTAAACGTCCACGAGCAGTACTTC; CDR3: CASSLNVHEQYF
size: .; D: .; J: TRBJ1-5; V: TRBV9; DNA: TGTGCCAGCAGCGTAGAAGCGGGGGCCGATCAGCCCCAGCATTTT; CDR3: CASSVEAGADQPQHF
size: .; D: TRBD1; J: TRBJ2-5; V: TRBV7-9; DNA: TGTGCCAGCAGACATATCACAGGGGTGGAGACCCAGTACTTC; CDR3: CASRHITGVETQYF
size: few; D: .; J: TRBJ2-7; V: TRBV7-2; DNA: TGTGCCAGCAGCTCCGGGGGAGCGCGGTACGAGCAGTACTTC; CDR3: CASSSGGARYEQYF
size: .; D: TRBD1; J: TRBJ2-6; V: TRBV19; DNA: TGTGCCAGTAGCGGGACAGCCTCTGGGGCCAACGTCCTGACTTTC; CDR3: CASSGTASGANVLTF
size: .; D: TRBD1; J: TRBJ2-7; V: TRBV9; DNA: TGTGCCAGCAGCGTAGAACCCTGGGACAGGGGGGCCGAGCAGTACTTC; CDR3: CASSVEPWDRGAEQYF
size: .; D: TRBD1; J: TRBJ1-2; V: TRBV19; DNA: TGTGCCAGTAGTATTACGACAGGGGAAGACTATGGCTACACCTTC; CDR3: CASSITTGEDYGYTF
size: .; D: TRBD1; J: TRBJ2-7; V: TRBV5-1; DNA: TGCGCCATGGGACAGGAGGGAATATCTCGCGCCGGGCTCTACGAGCAGTACTTC; CDR3: CAMGQEGISRAGLYEQYF
size: .; D: .; J: TRBJ2-7; V: TRBV10-3; DNA: TGTGCCATCAGTGACAGCTACGAGCAGTACTTC; CDR3: CAISDSYEQYF
size: .; D: .; J: TRBJ2-7; V: TRBV9; DNA: TGTGCCAGCAGCGTAGGCCCCGCGGGGCCCCCCTCCTACGAGCAGTACTTC; CDR3: CASSVGPAGPPSYEQYF
size: .; D: TRBD2; J: TRBJ2-7; V: TRBV15; DNA: TGTGCCACCCAGGGACTAGCAACCCACGAGCAGTACTTC; CDR3: CATQGLATHEQYF
size: .; D: TRBD1; J: TRBJ1-2; V: TRBV4-2; DNA: TGTGCCAGCAGCCCCGTCCAAGATGAAGACAGGGGTGGCTACACCTTC; CDR3: CASSPVQDEDRGGYTF
size: .; D: TRBD2; J: TRBJ2-5; V: TRBV11-1; DNA: TGTGCCAGCAGCTTTAGCGGGGGGACTCAAGAGACCCAGTACTTC; CDR3: CASSFSGGTQETQYF
size: .; D: .; J: TRBJ1-4; V: TRBV14; DNA: TGTGCCAGCAGCCTTAGCAGACAGCTTGAAAAACTGTTTTTT; CDR3: CASSLSRQLEKLFF
size: .; D: .; J: TRBJ2-2; V: TRBV4-3; DNA: TGCGCCAGCAGCCAAGAGGCAGGGGCTTCTACCGGGGAGCTGTTTTTT; CDR3: CASSQEAGASTGELFF
size: .; D: TRBD1; J: TRBJ1-1; V: TRBV28; DNA: TGTGCCAGCAGCCTTTTCATGGACAGGGCTTTCACTGAAGCTTTCTTT; CDR3: CASSLFMDRAFTEAFF
size: .; D: TRBD2; J: TRBJ2-3; V: TRBV11-1; DNA: TGTGCCAGCAGCGATAGCGGGAGGGCCGACACAGATACGCAGTATTTT; CDR3: CASSDSGRADTDTQYF
size: .; D: TRBD2; J: TRBJ2-3; V: TRBV19; DNA: TGTGCCAGTAGTATATATGGGACTAGCGGGAGCACAGATACGCAGTATTTT; CDR3: CASSIYGTSGSTDTQYF
size: .; D: TRBD2; J: TRBJ2-7; V: TRBV7-6; DNA: TGTGCCAGCAGCCAACTGACTAGCGGGTCCCGGGGAGCCTTTTCCGAGCAGTACTTC; CDR3: CASSQLTSGSRGAFSEQYF